This paragraph reports one T cell receptor beta chain. Its matching antigen is unknown. Trimming pared 0 bases from V and 8 bases from J, leaving 11 bases between. This CDR3 has 14 amino acids. Germline V CDR1 and CDR2: SGHDN, FVKESK. This specimen comes from a study of radiation and T cells in renal cell carcinoma. Overall study results and limits: Top tumor clonotypes rose in blood 2 weeks post-radiation, then contracted.

This table comes from immunoSEQ multiplex PCR, and its TCRdb copy is limited to in-frame clones, with some not included. In the table there are 130,000 or so clones, roughly 84% of which are singletons. Time point specified: baseline pretreatment blood. Treatment given: 15 Gy SBRT to primary tumor, nephrectomy 4 weeks later. Radiation-treated patients gave blood at baseline, week 2 and week 4. Clear cell pathology was present in this patient's renal cell carcinoma. This chain uses TRBV14 with TRBJ2-1; D call uncertain. Sequencing used blood, obtained from a patient whose treatment included radiotherapy and nephrectomy. This TCR was recovered from a woman in her forties or fifties with renal cell carcinoma. In DNA form, the CDR3 reads TGTGCCAGCAGCCAAGACCAAATAGTCCATGAGCAGTTCTTC. As protein: CASSQDQIVHEQFF. The full variable domain, in which reference TRBV14 and TRBJ2-1 provide the parts outside the CDR3, is EAGVTQFPSHSVIEKGQTVTLRCDPISGHDNLYWYRRVMGKEIKFLLHFVKESKQDESGMPNNRFLAERTGGTYSTLKVQPAELEDSGVYFCASSQDQIVHEQFFGPGTRLTVL.